This section outlines one T cell receptor beta chain sequence together with its context. This entry comes from a study of blood T cells in healthy people across ages. V was pared by 0 bases and J by 3 bases, with 12 bases between. The CDR3 runs 15 residues. CDR1 is SGHVS and CDR2 is FNYEAQ in the germline V gene. The authors ran a second PCR of roughly 6 to 12 cycles using a sample-barcoded 5' primer and a J-beta primer mix. A single record per CDR3 protein comes from TCRdb applying MiXCR to the 5' RACE reads. The sample has approximately 820,000 distinct CDR3 sequences; more than 40% are singletons. The clonotype was recovered from a man aged 60 to 75 in good health. The chain uses TRBV7-6 and TRBJ2-7; no clear D gene. The sample consisted of blood. The CDR3 DNA follows: TGTGCCAGCAGCTTAGCCGCGTGGGTAGGCTACGAGCAGTACTTC. This codes for CASSLAAWVGYEQYF. Variable domain in full (rest from reference TRBV7-6 and TRBJ2-7): GAGVSQSPRYKVTKRGQDVALRCDPISGHVSLYWYRQALGQGPEFLTYFNYEAQQDKSGLPNDRFSAERPEGSISTLTIQRTEQRDSAMYRCASSLAAWVGYEQYFGPGTRLTVT.